The T cell receptor beta chain described here comes from a study of CD8 T cells in ankylosing spondylitis. Study results and caveats: Disease-associated clonotypes exhibited CD8+ identity and were relatively infrequent in peripheral blood.

Via MiXCR, TCRdb re-called the 5' RACE reads, giving one row per CDR3 protein. The sample shows 200,000 to 300,000 distinct CDR3 sequences, 8% to 9.5% of them seen only once. This clonotype has just a few counts. Its antigen is not identified. Specimen: blood, either unsorted or a sorted T cell fraction (not recorded which). The sequence was collected from a male donor with ankylosing spondylitis or in good health (not recorded which).

In nucleotides, the CDR3 is TGTGCCAGCACCCCAGGGGCGGGTTACGAGCAGTACTTC. This translates into CASTPGAGYEQYF. The J gene is TRBJ2-7, the V gene TRBV12-3 or TRBV12-4; a possible D gene is TRBD1 (6 bases). V dropped 7 bases and J dropped 4 bases, with 14 bases sitting between them. The CDR3 contains 13 residues.